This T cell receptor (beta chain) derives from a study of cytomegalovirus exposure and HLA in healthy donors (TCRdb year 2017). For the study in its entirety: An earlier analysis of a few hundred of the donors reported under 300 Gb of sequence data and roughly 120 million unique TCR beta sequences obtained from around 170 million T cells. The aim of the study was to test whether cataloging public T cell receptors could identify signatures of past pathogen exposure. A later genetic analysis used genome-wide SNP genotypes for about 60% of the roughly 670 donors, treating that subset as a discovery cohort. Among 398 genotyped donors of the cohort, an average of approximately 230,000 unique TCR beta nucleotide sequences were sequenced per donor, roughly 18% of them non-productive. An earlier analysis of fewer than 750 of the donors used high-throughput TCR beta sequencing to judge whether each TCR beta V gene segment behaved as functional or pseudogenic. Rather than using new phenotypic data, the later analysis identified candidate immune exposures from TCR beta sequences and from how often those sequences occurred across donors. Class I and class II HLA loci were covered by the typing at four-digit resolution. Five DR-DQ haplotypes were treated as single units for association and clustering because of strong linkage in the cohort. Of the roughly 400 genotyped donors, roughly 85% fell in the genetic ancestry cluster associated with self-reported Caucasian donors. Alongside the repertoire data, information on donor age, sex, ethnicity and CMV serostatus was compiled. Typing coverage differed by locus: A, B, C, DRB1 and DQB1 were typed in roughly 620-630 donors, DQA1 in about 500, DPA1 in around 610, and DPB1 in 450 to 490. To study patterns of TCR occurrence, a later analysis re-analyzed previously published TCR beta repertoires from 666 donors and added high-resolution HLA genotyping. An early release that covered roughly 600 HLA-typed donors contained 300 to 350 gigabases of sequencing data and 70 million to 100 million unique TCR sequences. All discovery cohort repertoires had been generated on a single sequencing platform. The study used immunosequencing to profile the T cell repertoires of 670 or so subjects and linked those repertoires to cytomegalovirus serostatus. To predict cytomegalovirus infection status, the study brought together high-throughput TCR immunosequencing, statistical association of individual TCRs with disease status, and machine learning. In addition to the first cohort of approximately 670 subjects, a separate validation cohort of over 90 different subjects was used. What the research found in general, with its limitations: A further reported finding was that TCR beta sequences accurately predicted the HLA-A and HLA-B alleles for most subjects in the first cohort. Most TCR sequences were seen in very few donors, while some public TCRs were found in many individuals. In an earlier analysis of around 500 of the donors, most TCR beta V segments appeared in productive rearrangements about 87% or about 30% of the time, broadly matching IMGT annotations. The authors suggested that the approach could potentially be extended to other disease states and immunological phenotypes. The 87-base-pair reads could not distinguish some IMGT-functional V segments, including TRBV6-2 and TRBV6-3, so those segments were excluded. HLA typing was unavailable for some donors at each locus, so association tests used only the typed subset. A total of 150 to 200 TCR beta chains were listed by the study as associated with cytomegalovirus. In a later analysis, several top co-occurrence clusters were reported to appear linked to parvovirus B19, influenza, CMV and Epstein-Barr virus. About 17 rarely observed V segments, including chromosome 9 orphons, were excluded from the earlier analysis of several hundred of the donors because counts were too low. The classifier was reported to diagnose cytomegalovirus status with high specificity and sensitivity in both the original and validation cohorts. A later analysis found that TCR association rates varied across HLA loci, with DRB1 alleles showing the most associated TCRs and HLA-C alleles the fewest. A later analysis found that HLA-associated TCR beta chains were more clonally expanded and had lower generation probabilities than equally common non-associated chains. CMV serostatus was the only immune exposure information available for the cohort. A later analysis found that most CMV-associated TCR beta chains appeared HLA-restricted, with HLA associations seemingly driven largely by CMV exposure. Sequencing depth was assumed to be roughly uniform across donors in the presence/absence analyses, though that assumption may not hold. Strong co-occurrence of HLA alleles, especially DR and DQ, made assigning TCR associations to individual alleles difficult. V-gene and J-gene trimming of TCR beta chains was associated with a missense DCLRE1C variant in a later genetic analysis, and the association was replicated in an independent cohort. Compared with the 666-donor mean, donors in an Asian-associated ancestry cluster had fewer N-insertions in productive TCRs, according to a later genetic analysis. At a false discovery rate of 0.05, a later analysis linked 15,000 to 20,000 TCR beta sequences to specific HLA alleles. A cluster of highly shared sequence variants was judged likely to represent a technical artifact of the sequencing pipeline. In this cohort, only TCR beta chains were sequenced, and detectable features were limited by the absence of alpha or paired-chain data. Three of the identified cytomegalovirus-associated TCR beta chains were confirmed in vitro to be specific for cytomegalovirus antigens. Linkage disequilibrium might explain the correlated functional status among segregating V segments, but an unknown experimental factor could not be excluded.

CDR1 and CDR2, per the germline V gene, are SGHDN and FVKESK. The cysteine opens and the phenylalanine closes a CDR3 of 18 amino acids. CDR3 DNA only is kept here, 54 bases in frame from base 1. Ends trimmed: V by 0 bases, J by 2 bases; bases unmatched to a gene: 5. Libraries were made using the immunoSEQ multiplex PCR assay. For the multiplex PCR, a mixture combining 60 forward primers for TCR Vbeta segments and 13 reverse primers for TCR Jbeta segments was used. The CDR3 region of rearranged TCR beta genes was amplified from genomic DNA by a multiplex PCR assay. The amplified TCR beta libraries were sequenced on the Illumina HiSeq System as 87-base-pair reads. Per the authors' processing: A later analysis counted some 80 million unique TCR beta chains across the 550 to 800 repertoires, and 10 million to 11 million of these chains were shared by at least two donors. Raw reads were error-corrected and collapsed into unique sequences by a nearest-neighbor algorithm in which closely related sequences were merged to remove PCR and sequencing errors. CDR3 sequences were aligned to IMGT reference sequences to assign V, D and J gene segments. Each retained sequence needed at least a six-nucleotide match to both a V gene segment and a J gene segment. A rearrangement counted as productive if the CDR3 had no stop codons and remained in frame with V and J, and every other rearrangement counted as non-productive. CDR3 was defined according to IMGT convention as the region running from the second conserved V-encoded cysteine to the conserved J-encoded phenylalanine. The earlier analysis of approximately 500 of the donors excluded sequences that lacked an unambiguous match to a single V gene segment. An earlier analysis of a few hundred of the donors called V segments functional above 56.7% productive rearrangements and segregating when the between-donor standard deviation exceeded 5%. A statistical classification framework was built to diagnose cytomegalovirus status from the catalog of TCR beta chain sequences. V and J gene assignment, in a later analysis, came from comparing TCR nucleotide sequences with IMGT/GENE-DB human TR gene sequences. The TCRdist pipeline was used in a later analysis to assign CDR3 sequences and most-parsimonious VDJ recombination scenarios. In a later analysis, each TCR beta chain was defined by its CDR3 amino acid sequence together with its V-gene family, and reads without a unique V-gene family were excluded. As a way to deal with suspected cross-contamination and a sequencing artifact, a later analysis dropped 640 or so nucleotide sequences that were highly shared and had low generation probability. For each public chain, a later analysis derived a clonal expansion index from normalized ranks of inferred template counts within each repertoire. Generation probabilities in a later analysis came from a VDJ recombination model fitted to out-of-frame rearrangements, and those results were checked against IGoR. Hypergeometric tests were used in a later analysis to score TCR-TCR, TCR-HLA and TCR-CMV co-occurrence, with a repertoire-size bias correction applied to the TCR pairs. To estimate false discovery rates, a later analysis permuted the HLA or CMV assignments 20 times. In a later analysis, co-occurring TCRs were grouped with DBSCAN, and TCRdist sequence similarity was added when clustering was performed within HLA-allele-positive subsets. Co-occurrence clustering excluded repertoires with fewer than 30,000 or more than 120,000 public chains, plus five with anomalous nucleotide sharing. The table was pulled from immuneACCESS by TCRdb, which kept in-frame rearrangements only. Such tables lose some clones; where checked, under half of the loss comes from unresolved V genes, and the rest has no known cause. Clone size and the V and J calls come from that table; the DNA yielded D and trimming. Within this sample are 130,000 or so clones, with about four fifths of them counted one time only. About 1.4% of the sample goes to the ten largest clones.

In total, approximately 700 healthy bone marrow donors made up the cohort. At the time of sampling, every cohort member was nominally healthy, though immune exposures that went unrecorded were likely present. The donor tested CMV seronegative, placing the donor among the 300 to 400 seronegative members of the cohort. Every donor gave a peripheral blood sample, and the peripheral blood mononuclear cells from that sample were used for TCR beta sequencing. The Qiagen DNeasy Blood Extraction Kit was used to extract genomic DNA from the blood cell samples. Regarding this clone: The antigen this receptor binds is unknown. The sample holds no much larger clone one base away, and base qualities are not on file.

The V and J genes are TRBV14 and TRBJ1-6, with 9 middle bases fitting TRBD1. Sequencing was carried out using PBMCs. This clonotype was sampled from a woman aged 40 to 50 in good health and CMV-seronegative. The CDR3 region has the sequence CASSQDVQGAAYNSPLHF. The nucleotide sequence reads TGTGCCAGCAGCCAAGATGTACAGGGGGCCGCCTATAATTCACCCCTCCACTTT.